The clone carrying this T cell receptor (beta chain) has at least ten counts. From RNA transcripts, TCR beta CDR3 regions were amplified. When the TCR CDR3 underwent first-round RT-PCR, the HTBI primer set was used. Via MiXCR, TCRdb re-called the multiplex PCR reads, giving one row per CDR3 protein. The table has roughly 520,000 distinct CDR3 sequences, about 24% seen once. The data were taken from a study of T cells in Graves' hyperthyroidism and ophthalmopathy. The CDR3 has 15 residues. Trimming at V came to 5 bases and at J to 4 bases, leaving 10 bases not matched to a gene. CDR1 SGHDT and CDR2 YYEEEE come from the germline V gene.

The sequence derives from a woman in her 30s with Graves' ophthalmopathy. The chain carries TRBV5-6 and TRBJ1-1; 8 positions agree with TRBD1. Sequenced input: blood. CDR3 amino acids: CASRPFGQGGTEAFF. The CDR3 DNA reads as TGTGCCAGCAGGCCCTTTGGACAGGGTGGCACTGAAGCTTTCTTT.